This entry concerns a single T cell receptor beta chain. The target antigen is unknown. TCRdb's copy holds only in-frame clones and misses some; the assay was immunoSEQ multiplex PCR. There are roughly 90,000 clones in the sample; around nine tenths occur only once, and approximately 5.3% lies in the top ten. This sample stems from a study of T cell responses to AZD1222 COVID-19 vaccine. Study results and limitations: CD4 TCRs covered the whole spike, strongest at regions 160-218 and 743-854. Epitopes outside B.1.351 and B.1.1.7 mutated regions reportedly drew nearly half of spike TCRs. Donors were chiefly white British, with a greater number of females, and clonal diversity was perhaps underestimated.

Germline values: CDR1 MNHEY, CDR2 SMNVEV (reference sequence). This CDR3 contains 14 residues. J lost 2 bases, V lost 5 bases, and 5 bases had no gene match. This sequence joins TRBV27 and TRBJ2-7; the match to TRBD1 covers 8 bases. Sample: peripheral blood, taken 28 days after the second AZD1222 dose. The clonotype was recovered from an adult who received the AZD1222 COVID-19 vaccine. The DNA of the CDR3 is TGTGCCAGCAGTCCCGACAGGGGACCCTACGAGCAGTACTTC. Its translation: CASSPDRGPYEQYF.